This T cell receptor (beta chain) was sequenced for a study of beta chain features in type 1 diabetes. Trimming at V came to 6 bases and at J to 2 bases, leaving 6 bases not matched to a gene. Germline CDR1 SNHLY, CDR2 FYNNEI. The CDR3 is made up of 15 amino acids. Reverse transcribing all isolated RNA meant expressed TCRB transcripts were sequenced. Assay used: immunoSEQ multiplex PCR; TCRdb lists only in-frame clones, some missing. The data hold under 25,000 clones, with 50% observed a single time. It was via CD45RO/CCR7/CD25/CD127/CD95/CD27 that CD4+ naive, central memory, regulatory and stem cell-like memory cells were sorted. Study-level results: In comparison with healthy donors, patients had naive, central memory and Treg TCRB repertoires that appeared more similar. Cells carrying high TCR expression could end up over-represented when cDNA is sequenced.

This clone was seen a handful of times. What it recognizes is unknown. This receptor was taken from a man between 18 and 35 years old in good health. The chain carries TRBV2 and TRBJ2-3; TRBD1 agrees at 9 bases. Sequencing input: stem cell memory CD4+ T cells from blood. The chain's CDR3 is CASRERTGDTDTQYF. The DNA for the CDR3 is TGTGCCAGCAGGGAACGGACAGGGGACACAGATACGCAGTATTTT.